The TCR beta chain under discussion was sequenced for a study of blood T cells in healthy people across ages. The CDR3 is 14 amino acids. The V gene's germline CDR1 is SGHRS and CDR2 YFSETQ. Trimming removed 2 bases at V and 5 bases at J, with 13 bases between. This clonotype turned up a few times. Through a sample-barcoded 5' primer and a J-beta primer mix, a second PCR was run for roughly 6 to 12 cycles. Sequencing of every sample gave 2.5 million or more CDR3-containing paired-end reads. TCRdb independently ran MiXCR on the 5' RACE reads; one entry per CDR3 protein. The repertoire holds fewer than 1,000,000 distinct CDR3 sequences, with about half as singletons.

The V call is TRBV5-1, the J call TRBJ2-5; D possibly corresponds to TRBD1 (7 bases). The material sequenced was blood. This clonotype was obtained from a man older than 75 in good health. The CDR3 region has the DNA TGCGCCAGCAGCTTCAGGGGGGCGCTCGAGACCCAGTACTTC. It codes for CASSFRGALETQYF.